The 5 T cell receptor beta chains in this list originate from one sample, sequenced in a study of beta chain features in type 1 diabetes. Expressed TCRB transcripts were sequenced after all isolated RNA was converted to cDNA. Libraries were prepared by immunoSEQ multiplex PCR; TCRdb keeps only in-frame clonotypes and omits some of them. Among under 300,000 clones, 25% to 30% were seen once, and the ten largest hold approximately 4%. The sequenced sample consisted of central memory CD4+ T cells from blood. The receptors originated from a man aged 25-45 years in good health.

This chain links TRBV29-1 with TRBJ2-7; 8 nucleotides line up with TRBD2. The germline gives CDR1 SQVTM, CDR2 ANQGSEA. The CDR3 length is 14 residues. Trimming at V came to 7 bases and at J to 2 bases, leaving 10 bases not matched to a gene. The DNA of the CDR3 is TGCAGCGCGGGAGGGGTAGCGGGACCCTACGAGCAGTACTTC. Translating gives CSAGGVAGPYEQYF.

CDR3 loop: CASSFRTGRDTEAFF. The DNA for the CDR3 is TGCGCCAGCAGCTTCAGGACAGGGAGAGACACTGAAGCTTTCTTT. This chain uses TRBV5-1 with TRBJ1-1; 8 nucleotides align to TRBD1. The CDR3 extends over 15 amino acids. The J segment lost 3 bases and the V segment lost 2 bases, leaving 6 bases of the junction unmatched. Germline CDR1 reads SGHRS; CDR2 reads YFSETQ.

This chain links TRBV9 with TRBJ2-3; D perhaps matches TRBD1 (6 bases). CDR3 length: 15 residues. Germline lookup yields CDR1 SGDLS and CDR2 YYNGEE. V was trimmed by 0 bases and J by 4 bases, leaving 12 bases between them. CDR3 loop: CASSVGPGDADTQYF. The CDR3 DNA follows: TGTGCCAGCAGCGTAGGCCCAGGGGATGCAGATACGCAGTATTTT.

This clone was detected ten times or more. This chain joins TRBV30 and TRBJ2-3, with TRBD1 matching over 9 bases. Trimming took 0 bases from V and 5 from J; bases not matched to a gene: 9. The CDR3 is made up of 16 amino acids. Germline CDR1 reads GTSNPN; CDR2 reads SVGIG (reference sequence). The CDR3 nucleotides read TGTGCCTGGAGTGTACACCCGGGACAGGGTAGAGATACGCAGTATTTT. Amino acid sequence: CAWSVHPGQGRDTQYF.

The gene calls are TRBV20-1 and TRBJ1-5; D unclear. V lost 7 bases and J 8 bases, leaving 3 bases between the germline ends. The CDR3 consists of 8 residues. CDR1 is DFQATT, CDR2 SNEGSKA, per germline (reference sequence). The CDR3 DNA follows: TGCAGTGATGAGCCCCAGCATTTT. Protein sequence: CSDEPQHF.